These 26 T cell receptor beta chains originate from one sample sequenced in a study of blood T cells in healthy people across ages. Using a J-beta primer mix together with a sample-barcoded 5' primer, a second PCR was run for roughly 7 to 11 cycles. TCRdb redid the calling of the 5' RACE reads with MiXCR, one entry per CDR3 protein. This table holds approximately 800,000 distinct CDR3 sequences, under 40% found once. Material: blood. All receptors come from a young man in good health.

CDR3 DNA: TGCAGTGCTAGAGACCAGGGGATCTTCACCGGGGAGCTGTTTTTT. Protein: CSARDQGIFTGELFF. The rearrangement joins TRBV20-1 to TRBJ2-2; a weak D match, TRBD1 (6 bases). V shed 0 bases and J shed 4 bases, with 12 bases lying between them. The CDR3 sequence is 15 residues long. From germline, CDR1 is DFQATT and CDR2 SNEGSKA (reference sequence).

This clonotype was seen once. The chain is built from TRBV6-5 and TRBJ2-2, with 9 bases aligning to TRBD1. The CDR3 extends over 14 amino acids. Germline CDR1 MNHEY, CDR2 SVGAGI. V shed 7 bases and J 6 bases; nucleotides not matched to a gene: 6. The chain's CDR3 is CASTRDREAGELFF. In nucleotides, the CDR3 is TGTGCCAGCACCCGGGACAGGGAAGCCGGGGAGCTGTTTTTT.

This rearrangement joins TRBV28 to TRBJ2-3; 13 bases match TRBD2. Per germline, CDR1 MDHEN and CDR2 SYDVKM. V shed 11 bases, J shed 2 bases, and the junction held 16 bases outside the gene matches. This CDR3 has 18 amino acids. Here the CDR3 reads CAYSATRTSGGHTDTQYF. The CDR3 coding sequence is TGTGCCTACAGTGCCACACGGACTAGCGGGGGACACACAGATACGCAGTATTTT.

This clonotype was detected only a few times. The gene calls are TRBV12-3 or TRBV12-4 and TRBJ1-6; no clear D gene. The V and J ends lost 2 bases and 10 bases respectively, with 12 bases between them. The CDR3 is 14 amino acids. The CDR3 loop is CASSLLSKESPLHF. As DNA, the CDR3 is TGTGCCAGCAGTTTACTGTCGAAGGAATCACCCCTCCACTTT.

This chain connects TRBV20-1 to TRBJ2-5; 9 bases agree with TRBD2. Judging by the DNA end, TRBJ2-7 fits better; the J call may be wrong. Germline assignment: CDR1 DFQATT and CDR2 SNEGSKA (reference sequence). The length of the CDR3 is 16 residues. The CDR3 DNA reads TGCAGTGCTAGAGATCGGCTAGCGGGGCCGCGCTACGAGCAGTACTTC. It yields the protein CSARDRLAGPRYEQYF.

The rearrangement links TRBV9 to TRBJ1-1, with D tentatively TRBD1 (6 bases). This CDR3 comprises 14 residues. Germline CDR1 and CDR2: SGDLS and YYNGEE. Trimming took 0 bases from V and 7 from J, leaving 13 bases between them. This chain's CDR3 is CASSVDPGTLEAFF. The CDR3 DNA reads TGTGCCAGCAGCGTAGACCCCGGGACACTTGAAGCTTTCTTT.

The table lists this clonotype with a few counts. This chain uses TRBV11-2 with TRBJ2-3, with D perhaps TRBD1 (5 bases). V was trimmed by 0 bases and J by 2 bases, leaving 9 bases between them. This CDR3 spans 15 amino acids. In germline, CDR1 is SGHAT, CDR2 FQNNGV. CDR3 DNA: TGTGCCAGCAGCTTAGACCGACAGACCACAGATACGCAGTATTTT. Translating it yields CASSLDRQTTDTQYF.

The sample holds many counts of this clonotype. The chain combines TRBV3-1 with TRBJ1-6; D is uncertain. The germline CDR1 and CDR2 sequences are LGHDT and YNNKEL (reference sequence). The V end lost 2 bases, the J end lost 4 bases, and 15 bases lay between the germline ends. The CDR3 loop spans 17 amino acids. The CDR3 DNA is TGTGCCAGCAGCCAATACGGAAGGTTGGGGTATAATTCACCCCTCCACTTT. Translating gives CASSQYGRLGYNSPLHF.

The chain carries TRBV7-9 and TRBJ1-5, with 7 bases lining up with TRBD1. From germline, CDR1 is SEHNR and CDR2 FQNEAQ (reference sequence). With 4 bases clipped from V and 9 bases from J, the junction kept 6 bases outside the gene matches. The CDR3 loop spans 13 amino acids. The CDR3 loop reads CASSSDRVPPQHF. DNA of the CDR3: TGTGCCAGCAGCTCCGACAGGGTGCCGCCCCAGCATTTT.

In regard to this clonotype: Given a much more abundant clone one base away, this may be a read error. V and J are TRBV10-3 and TRBJ2-7; possibly TRBD1 for D (5 bases). V was cut by 8 bases and J by 7 bases, with 12 bases left in between. The CDR3 contains 11 residues. The germline V gene has CDR1 ENHRY and CDR2 SYGVKD. The CDR3 DNA reads TGTGCCATCCAGGACAATCGGGAGCAGTACTTC. Translating it yields CAIQDNREQYF.

The chain employs TRBV20-1 and TRBJ1-2; 11 nucleotides align to TRBD1. The CDR3 contains 15 residues. Germline lookup yields CDR1 DFQATT and CDR2 SNEGSKA (reference sequence). The V segment lost 1 base and the J segment 12 bases; nucleotides outside the gene matches: 13. The CDR3 nucleotides are TGCAGTGCTAGAGGAAGGACAGGGGGCTTTAGAGGCCACACCTTC. Translating it yields CSARGRTGGFRGHTF.

This clonotype was seen more than once but under ten times. V is TRBV6-2 or TRBV6-3 and J is TRBJ2-1; D is uncertain. CDR3 length: 14 residues. The germline V and J ends were trimmed by 6 bases and 4 bases, with 13 bases remaining between them. Germline CDR1 reads MNHEY; CDR2 reads SVGEGT. The CDR3 protein is CASRSLRSYNEQFF. The CDR3 region has the DNA TGTGCCAGCAGGAGTCTCAGGTCATACAATGAGCAGTTCTTC.

This clonotype was seen a few times. A read error may be the cause here, since a much bigger clone is one base away. J is TRBJ2-7 and V is TRBV12-3 or TRBV12-4; TRBD1 is a possible D gene (6 bases). Trimming took 6 bases from V and 7 from J, leaving 16 bases between them. The CDR3 has 13 residues. In DNA, the CDR3 is TGTGCCAGCAGGGTTGGACAGTACAATGAGCAGTACTTC. Translation gives CASRVGQYNEQYF.

V gene TRBV25-1 combines with J gene TRBJ2-2; TRBD1 is a possible D gene (6 bases). The CDR3 sequence is 15 residues long. Germline CDR1 and CDR2: MGHDK and SYGVNS. Trimming stripped 4 bases from V and 3 bases from J, with 12 bases between. The CDR3 nucleotides read TGTGCCAGCAGTGGCCCTCAGGGGTACACCGGGGAGCTGTTTTTT. Amino acids: CASSGPQGYTGELFF.

V usage is TRBV6-6 and J usage is TRBJ1-1; 9 nucleotides align to TRBD1. Germline loops: CDR1 MNHNY, CDR2 SVGAGI (reference sequence). The CDR3 extends over 15 amino acids. J was trimmed by 7 bases and V by 5 bases; bases with no gene match: 11. CDR3 DNA: TGTGCCAGCAGTGTACAGGGGGCTGGGATTGGTGAAGCTTTCTTT. Translation gives CASSVQGAGIGEAFF.

The chain uses TRBV5-1 and TRBJ1-2; TRBD1 aligns across 7 bases. The CDR3 covers 14 residues. The germline V gene has CDR1 SGHRS and CDR2 YFSETQ. After removal of 0 bases from V and 5 bases from J, the junction contained 4 bases not matched to a gene. Written as DNA, the CDR3 is TGCGCCAGCAGCTTGGAGGGACAGATATATGGCTACACCTTC. Amino acids: CASSLEGQIYGYTF.

This clonotype was counted between two and nine times. The chain recombines TRBV9 with TRBJ1-1; D remains ambiguous. V was trimmed by 0 bases and J by 0 bases, leaving 3 bases between them. CDR3 length: 13 amino acids. Germline V gene sequence: CDR1 SGDLS, CDR2 YYNGEE. The CDR3 sequence is CASSVEVNTEAFF. The CDR3 DNA reads as TGTGCCAGCAGCGTAGAGGTGAACACTGAAGCTTTCTTT.

The chain carries TRBV4-3 and TRBJ1-5; D might be TRBD1 (5 bases). V lost 0 bases and J lost 3, with 9 bases in between. The germline V gene has CDR1 LGHNA and CDR2 YSLEER. This CDR3 has 15 residues. The CDR3 region is CASSQDGGNNQPQHF. CDR3 bases: TGCGCCAGCAGCCAAGATGGGGGGAACAATCAGCCCCAGCATTTT.

Concerning this clonotype: This may stem from a read error, because a much larger clone lies one nucleotide away. The chain joins TRBV5-1 to TRBJ2-7; D ambiguous. The CDR3 has 14 residues. The germline V gene encodes CDR1 SGHRS and CDR2 YFSETQ. V dropped 0 bases and J dropped 3 bases, with 10 bases sitting between them. CDR3 region: CASSLGRRGYEQYF. DNA for the CDR3: TGCGCCAGCAGCTTGGGCAGGCGAGGCTACGAGCAGTACTTC.

To note about this clonotype: A much larger clonotype is one base distant, so this may be a read error. V usage is TRBV7-2 and J usage is TRBJ2-1, with 8 bases aligning to TRBD1. CDR3 length equals 14 residues. Germline CDR1 SGHTA, CDR2 FQGNSA. The trim removed 4 bases at V and 10 bases at J, leaving 9 bases unmatched. CDR3 sequence (DNA): TGTGCCAGCAGCTCGGACAGGGACTCCTACGAGCAGTTCTTC. This gives the protein CASSSDRDSYEQFF.

This chain uses TRBV2 with TRBJ2-2; 9 bases agree with TRBD1. This CDR3 contains 17 residues. CDR1 and CDR2 (germline): SNHLY, FYNNEI. V shed 10 bases and J 3 bases; nucleotides not matched to a gene: 15. The CDR3 region is CATSSTGGQGYTGELFF. The CDR3 DNA reads as TGTGCCACCAGCAGCACTGGGGGACAGGGATACACCGGGGAGCTGTTTTTT. Supplemented by reference TRBV2 and TRBJ2-2, the full variable domain reads EPEVTQTPSHQVTQMGQEVILRCVPISNHLYFYWYRQILGQKVEFLVSFYNNEISEKSEIFDDQFSVERPDGSNFTLKIRSTKLEDSAMYFCATSSTGGQGYTGELFFGEGSRLTVL.

The chain uses TRBV5-1 and TRBJ2-7; 7 nucleotides align to TRBD2. Germline V CDR1 and CDR2: SGHRS, YFSETQ. Unmatched junction bases numbered 11, after V lost 4 bases and J lost 4 bases. The CDR3 has 15 amino acids. The CDR3 sequence is CASSDGGSSRYEQYF. The CDR3 DNA sequence: TGCGCCAGCAGCGACGGGGGGAGTTCCAGATACGAGCAGTACTTC. Using reference TRBV5-1 and TRBJ2-7 for the parts outside the CDR3, the full variable domain is KAGVTQTPRYLIKTRGQQVTLSCSPISGHRSVSWYQQTPGQGLQFLFEYFSETQRNKGNFPGRFSGRQFSNSRSEMNVSTLELGDSALYLCASSDGGSSRYEQYFGPGTRLTVT.

As for this clonotype: A much larger clone differs by one base, so this may be a read error. This is likely a read error, given that the CDR3 carries no conserved phenylalanine or tryptophan at its end. This chain's CDR3 is CASSLAAKYNEQFS. The CDR3 nucleotides are TGTGCCAGCAGTTTAGCGGCCAAATACAATGAGCAGTTCTCC. V is TRBV12-3 or TRBV12-4 and J is TRBJ2-1, with unresolved D. This CDR3 contains 14 residues. The V gene lost 0 bases and the J gene lost 4 bases, with 7 bases spanning the gap.

A word on this clonotype: A read error may be the cause here, since a much bigger clone is one base away. This chain links TRBV20-1 with TRBJ2-5; D could derive from TRBD1 or TRBD2 (5 bases each). This CDR3 spans 13 amino acids. CDR1 and CDR2 from the germline V gene are DFQATT and SNEGSKA (reference sequence). CDR3 DNA sequence: TGCAGTACTAGAGATCGGGACCTGAATGAGCAGTACTTC. It codes for CSTRDRDLNEQYF.

In regard to this clonotype: A read error is possible here, since a much larger clone lies one base away. The V call is TRBV12-3 or TRBV12-4, the J call TRBJ2-3; D is ambiguous. This CDR3 is 13 amino acids long. The CDR3 DNA sequence: TGTGTCAGCAGTCCCAACCCGGCAGATACGCAGTATTTT. Its protein product is CVSSPNPADTQYF.

The chain has TRBV28 and TRBJ2-3; no clear D. V lost 5 bases, J lost 2 bases, and 17 bases lay in between. The CDR3 spans 16 residues. Germline V lookup: CDR1 MDHEN, CDR2 SYDVKM. DNA of the CDR3: TGTGCCAGCAGTCCTGGGCCCTCAGAAAACACAGATACGCAGTATTTT. This encodes CASSPGPSENTDTQYF.